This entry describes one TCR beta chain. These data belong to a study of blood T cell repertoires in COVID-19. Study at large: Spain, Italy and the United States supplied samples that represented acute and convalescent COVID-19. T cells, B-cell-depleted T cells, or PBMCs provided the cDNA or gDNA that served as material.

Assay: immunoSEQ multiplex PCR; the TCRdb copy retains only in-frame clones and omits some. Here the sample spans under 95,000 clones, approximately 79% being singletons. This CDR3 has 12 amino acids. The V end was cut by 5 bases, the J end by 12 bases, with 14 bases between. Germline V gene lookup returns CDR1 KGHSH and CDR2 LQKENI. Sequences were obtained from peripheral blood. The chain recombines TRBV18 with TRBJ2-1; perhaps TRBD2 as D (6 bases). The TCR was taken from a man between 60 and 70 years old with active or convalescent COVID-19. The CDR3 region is CASSTGDGRQFF. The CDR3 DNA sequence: TGTGCCAGCTCAACGGGGGATGGGCGGCAGTTCTTC.